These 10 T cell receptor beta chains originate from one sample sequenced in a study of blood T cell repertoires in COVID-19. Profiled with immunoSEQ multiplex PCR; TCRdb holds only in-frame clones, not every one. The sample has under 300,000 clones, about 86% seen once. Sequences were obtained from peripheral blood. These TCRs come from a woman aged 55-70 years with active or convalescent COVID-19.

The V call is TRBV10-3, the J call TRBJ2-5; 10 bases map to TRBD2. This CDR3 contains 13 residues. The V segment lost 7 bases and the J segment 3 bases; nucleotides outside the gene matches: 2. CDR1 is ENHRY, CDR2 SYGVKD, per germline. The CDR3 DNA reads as TGTGCCATCAAAGGGACTAGCGAAGAGACCCAGTACTTC. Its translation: CAIKGTSEETQYF.

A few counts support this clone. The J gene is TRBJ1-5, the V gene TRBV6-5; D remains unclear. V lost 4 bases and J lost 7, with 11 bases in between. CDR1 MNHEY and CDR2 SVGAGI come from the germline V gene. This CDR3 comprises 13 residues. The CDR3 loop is CASSWEGSQPQHF. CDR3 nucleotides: TGTGCCAGCAGTTGGGAGGGATCGCAGCCCCAGCATTTT.

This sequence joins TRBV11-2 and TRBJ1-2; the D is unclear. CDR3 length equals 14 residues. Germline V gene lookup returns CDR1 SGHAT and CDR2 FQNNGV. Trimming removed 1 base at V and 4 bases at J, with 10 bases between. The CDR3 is CASSLVGGPYGYTF. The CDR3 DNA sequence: TGTGCCAGCAGCTTAGTGGGAGGGCCCTATGGCTACACCTTC.

CDR3 sequence (DNA): TGTGCCAGTAGACAGGGGGCTTCCTACGAGCAGTACTTC. This translates into CASRQGASYEQYF. This rearrangement joins TRBV19 to TRBJ2-7; 9 nucleotides match TRBD1. The CDR3 is made up of 13 amino acids. Per the germline V gene, CDR1 is LNHDA and CDR2 is SQIVND (reference sequence). J lost 1 base, V lost 6 bases, and 1 base had no gene match.

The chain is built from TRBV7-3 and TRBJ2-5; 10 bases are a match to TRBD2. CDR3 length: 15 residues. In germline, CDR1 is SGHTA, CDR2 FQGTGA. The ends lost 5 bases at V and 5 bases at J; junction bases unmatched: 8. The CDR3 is CASSHQRGGPETQYF. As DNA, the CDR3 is TGTGCCAGCAGCCACCAGCGGGGGGGACCGGAGACCCAGTACTTC.

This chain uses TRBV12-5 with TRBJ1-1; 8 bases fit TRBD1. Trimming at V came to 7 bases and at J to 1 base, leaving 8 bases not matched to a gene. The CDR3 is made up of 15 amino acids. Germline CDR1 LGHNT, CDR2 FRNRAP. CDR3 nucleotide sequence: TGTGCTAGTGATGTTGATGGACAGGGGAACACTGAAGCTTTCTTT. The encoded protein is CASDVDGQGNTEAFF.

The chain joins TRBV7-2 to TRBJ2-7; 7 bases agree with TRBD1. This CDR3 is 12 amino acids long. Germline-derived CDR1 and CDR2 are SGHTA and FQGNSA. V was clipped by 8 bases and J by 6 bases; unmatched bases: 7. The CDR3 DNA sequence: TGTGCCAGCGGTCCACAGGGGTCCGAGCAGTACTTC. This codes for CASGPQGSEQYF. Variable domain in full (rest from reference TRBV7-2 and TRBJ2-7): GAGVSQSPSNKVTEKGKDVELRCDPISGHTALYWYRQSLGQGLEFLIYFQGNSAPDKSGLPSDRFSAERTGGSVSTLTIQRTQQEDSAVYLCASGPQGSEQYFGPGTRLTVT.

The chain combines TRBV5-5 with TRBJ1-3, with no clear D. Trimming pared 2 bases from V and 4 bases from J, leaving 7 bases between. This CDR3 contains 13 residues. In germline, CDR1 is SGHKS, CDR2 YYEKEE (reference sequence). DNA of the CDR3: TGTGCCAGCAGCTTCAGGTCCGGAAACACCATATATTTT. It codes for CASSFRSGNTIYF.

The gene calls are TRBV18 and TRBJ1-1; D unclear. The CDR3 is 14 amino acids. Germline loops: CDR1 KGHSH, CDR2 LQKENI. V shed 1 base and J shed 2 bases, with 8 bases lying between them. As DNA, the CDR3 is TGTGCCAGCTCACCACGTGGAGGCAACACTGAAGCTTTCTTT. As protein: CASSPRGGNTEAFF.

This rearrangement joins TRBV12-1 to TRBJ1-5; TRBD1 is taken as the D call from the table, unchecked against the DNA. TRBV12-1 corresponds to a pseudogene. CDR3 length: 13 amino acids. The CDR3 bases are TGTGCCAGCAGCCCCACAGGAGATCAGCCCCAGCATTTT. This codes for CASSPTGDQPQHF.